This is a list of T cell receptor beta chains from one sample in a study of cytomegalovirus exposure and HLA in healthy donors. Assay: immunoSEQ multiplex PCR; the TCRdb copy retains only in-frame clones and omits some. The sample has 99,000 or so clones, about 9.4% seen once. The specimen was PBMCs. Receptor source: a man in his forties in good health and CMV-seropositive. Both conserved end residues are part of each CDR3. Each record gives: J gene, clone size, D gene, CDR3 length, V gene, CDR3 protein, CDR3 DNA. D genes are given only for firm matches. Clone size is stated in some rows and not others, as once, few, many or a class when expanded.

>TRBJ2-7|-|-|16|TRBV7-2
CASSPPTGQGWREQYF
TGTGCCAGCAGCCCCCCTACTGGGCAGGGTTGGCGAGAGCAGTACTTC
>TRBJ1-4|few|TRBD1|16|TRBV5-1
CASSLNPGTENEKLFF
TGCGCCAGCAGCTTGAACCCCGGGACAGAGAATGAAAAACTGTTTTTT
>TRBJ2-3|-|TRBD1|17|TRBV5-1
CASSLAPGTGGTDTQYF
TGCGCCAGCAGCTTGGCCCCCGGGACAGGGGGGACAGATACGCAGTATTTT
>TRBJ1-5|few|TRBD1|14|TRBV28
CASSLTGAAQPQHF
TGTGCCAGCAGTTTAACAGGGGCTGCCCAGCCCCAGCATTTT
>TRBJ1-4|few|-|13|TRBV28
CASSRDSREKLFF
TGTGCCAGCAGCCGTGACAGCCGTGAAAAACTGTTTTTT
>TRBJ2-1|-|-|15|TRBV12-5
CASGLIQGSYNEQFF
TGTGCTAGTGGTTTGATACAGGGCTCCTACAATGAGCAGTTCTTC
>TRBJ1-2|-|TRBD1|14|TRBV4-3
CASSQETGSDGYTF
TGCGCCAGCAGCCAAGAGACAGGGAGCGATGGCTACACCTTC
>TRBJ2-3|-|-|12|TRBV28
CASSQGPARQYF
TGTGCCAGCAGCCAGGGGCCGGCAAGGCAGTATTTT
>TRBJ1-4|few|-|15|TRBV28
CASSSGDNFNEKLFF
TGTGCCAGCAGTTCAGGGGACAACTTCAATGAAAAACTGTTTTTT
>TRBJ2-3|few|TRBD1|17|TRBV5-1
CASSLQVTGGITDTQYF
TGCGCCAGCAGCTTGCAGGTGACAGGGGGCATCACAGATACGCAGTATTTT
>TRBJ2-2|-|TRBD1|15|TRBV5-1
CASSLGQGMTGELFF
TGCGCCAGCAGCCTGGGACAGGGTATGACCGGGGAGCTGTTTTTT
>TRBJ2-7|few|TRBD2|15|TRBV30
CAWSAFPGGRYEQYF
TGTGCCTGGAGTGCGTTTCCGGGAGGCCGCTACGAGCAGTACTTC
>TRBJ2-7|few|-|14|TRBV21-1
CASSKDPTRYEQYF
TGTGCCAGCAGCAAAGACCCGACACGCTACGAGCAGTACTTC
>TRBJ2-7|-|-|13|TRBV29-1
CSVVRQSSYEQYF
TGCAGCGTTGTGCGACAGTCCTCCTACGAGCAGTACTTC
>TRBJ2-7|few|TRBD1|15|TRBV11-2
CASSLSGQSLYEQYF
TGTGCCAGCAGCCTTTCGGGACAGAGCCTCTACGAGCAGTACTTC
>TRBJ2-7|-|TRBD2|16|TRBV5-6
CASSLATSGRAYEQYF
TGTGCCAGCAGCTTGGCAACTAGCGGGAGGGCCTACGAGCAGTACTTC
>TRBJ2-6|few|-|17|TRBV18
CASSPPAQGSGANVLTF
TGTGCCAGCTCACCACCGGCACAGGGCTCTGGGGCCAACGTCCTGACTTTC
>TRBJ2-2|few|-|16|TRBV5-1
CASSLVGGIHTGELFF
TGCGCCAGCAGCTTGGTTGGCGGGATTCACACCGGGGAGCTGTTTTTT
>TRBJ1-1|few|-|13|TRBV7-9
CASSQETATEAFF
TGTGCCAGCAGCCAAGAGACAGCGACTGAAGCTTTCTTT
>TRBJ2-7|few|-|16|TRBV25-1
CASSEKVTGVSYEQYF
TGTGCCAGCAGTGAAAAAGTGACAGGAGTCTCCTACGAGCAGTACTTC
>TRBJ2-1|few|TRBD2|15|TRBV15
CATSVTGTSRYEQFF
TGTGCCACCAGCGTAACCGGGACTAGCCGGTATGAGCAGTTCTTC
>TRBJ2-4|few|TRBD2|15|TRBV4-2
CASGTSGSRKNIQYF
TGTGCCAGCGGGACTAGCGGGAGTAGGAAAAACATTCAGTACTTC
>TRBJ2-5|-|-|15|TRBV19
CASTIVAGLGETQYF
TGTGCCAGTACTATAGTAGCCGGACTGGGGGAGACCCAGTACTTC
>TRBJ2-7|-|-|13|TRBV7-9
CASSAPGTYEQYF
TGTGCCAGCAGCGCTCCGGGAACCTACGAGCAGTACTTC
>TRBJ2-7|few|-|13|TRBV18
CASSPAGLHEQYF
TGTGCCAGCTCACCCGCGGGTCTCCACGAGCAGTACTTC
>TRBJ1-5|few|TRBD1|15|TRBV6-6
CASSPGHSGGQPQHF
TGTGCCAGCAGTCCTGGACACTCAGGGGGTCAGCCCCAGCATTTT
>TRBJ2-1|few|-|13|TRBV7-9
CASSGGSYNEQFF
TGTGCCAGCAGCGGGGGGTCCTACAATGAGCAGTTCTTC
>TRBJ1-5|-|-|14|TRBV6-1
CASSLRPRHQPQHF
TGTGCCAGCAGTTTGAGGCCGCGGCATCAGCCCCAGCATTTT
>TRBJ1-1|few|-|14|TRBV7-2
CASGSGFSGTEAFF
TGTGCCAGCGGTAGCGGGTTCAGCGGCACTGAAGCTTTCTTT
>TRBJ2-7|few|TRBD1|16|TRBV5-8
CASSPTGGTGLYEQYF
TGTGCCAGCAGCCCCACCGGGGGGACAGGGCTCTACGAGCAGTACTTC
>TRBJ2-7|-|TRBD2|14|TRBV11-2
CASSLIGGTYEQYF
TGTGCCAGCAGCCTCATCGGGGGGACCTACGAGCAGTACTTC
>TRBJ2-7|once|-|11|TRBV19
CASSINYEQYF
TGTGCCAGTAGTATTAACTACGAGCAGTACTTC
>TRBJ1-1|-|-|16|TRBV18
CASSRSQGQGGTEAFF
TGTGCCAGCTCACGTAGCCAAGGGCAGGGAGGGACTGAAGCTTTCTTT
>TRBJ2-1|-|TRBD1|15|TRBV7-2
CASSLTTVDRGEQFF
TGTGCCAGCAGCTTAACGACTGTTGACAGGGGTGAGCAGTTCTTC
>TRBJ2-7|few|-|14|TRBV5-5
CASSLGQVGYEPYF
TGTGCCAGCAGCTTGGGGCAGGTCGGCTACGAGCCGTACTTC
>TRBJ1-2|few|TRBD1|14|TRBV2
CASSGQGPTRGYTF
TGTGCCAGCAGTGGACAGGGCCCGACTCGGGGCTACACCTTC
>TRBJ2-5|few|-|12|TRBV4-1
CASSQAFETQYF
TGCGCCAGCAGCCAAGCTTTCGAGACCCAGTACTTC
>TRBJ2-7|few|-|13|TRBV5-1
CASSLPGEFQQYF
TGCGCCAGCAGCTTGCCGGGGGAGTTTCAGCAGTACTTC
>TRBJ2-3|-|-|16|TRBV13
CASSFPPGERPDTQYF
TGTGCCAGCAGCTTCCCCCCGGGAGAACGCCCAGATACGCAGTATTTT
>TRBJ2-1|-|-|15|TRBV7-9
CASSLAGSSYNEQFF
TGTGCCAGCAGCTTAGCTGGCAGCTCCTACAATGAGCAGTTCTTC
>TRBJ1-4|few|-|13|TRBV30
CAWRRVNNEKLFF
TGTGCCTGGAGGAGGGTTAATAATGAAAAACTGTTTTTT
>TRBJ2-7|-|-|15|TRBV5-6
CASSFGFPPTDEQYF
TGTGCCAGCAGCTTTGGTTTCCCCCCAACTGACGAGCAGTACTTC
>TRBJ1-1|few|-|15|TRBV7-9
CASSSGRVGFTEAFF
TGTGCCAGCAGCTCCGGTCGGGTGGGTTTTACTGAAGCTTTCTTT
>TRBJ2-3|few|TRBD2|15|TRBV15
CATSSRREGTDTQYF
TGTGCCACCAGCAGTCGGCGGGAGGGCACAGATACGCAGTATTTT
>TRBJ1-2|-|-|14|TRBV4-1
CASSQGQQNYGYTF
TGCGCCAGCAGCCAAGGGCAACAGAACTATGGCTACACCTTC